The present TCR beta chain was sequenced within a study of T cells in Graves' hyperthyroidism and ophthalmopathy (dated by TCRdb to the late 2010s). For context, the study as a whole: Peripheral blood samples were taken at initial diagnosis, before any treatment was given. A discovery cohort of about 96 patients, about 44 with Graves' ophthalmopathy and 55 to 60 with stable Graves' hyperthyroidism, was used to find distinguishing TCR V-J signatures. Prospective prediction of ophthalmopathy was tested in an independent validation cohort consisting of fewer than 20 hyperthyroidism patients and 15 or so patients who later progressed to ophthalmopathy. The 100 or so discovery patients were randomly split 7:3 into training and test sets. The study also compared thyroid tissue and blood T-cell repertoires from more than 5 Graves' hyperthyroidism patients. Following sampling, methimazole starting at 30 mg daily was given to hyperthyroidism patients, and high-dose intravenous methylprednisolone was given to ophthalmopathy patients. According to the paper, TCR Vbeta CDR3 sequencing was carried out on 135 peripheral blood samples, which came from about 45 ophthalmopathy, 75 or so hyperthyroidism and approximately 17 progressor patients. Points the paper makes about the study in general: A 13 V-J signature model separated ophthalmopathy from stable hyperthyroidism, with approximately 86% sensitivity and 81.08% specificity in cross-validation and 80%/75% in testing. Sample size was not statistically predetermined, and investigators were not blinded to group allocation. In validation, progression to ophthalmopathy was predicted by the model with 70.59% sensitivity and 72.22% specificity, a median of approximately 6.5 months before onset. Most expanded thyroid clonotypes (frequency above 0.001) were also found in blood, which suggests that blood repertoires may mirror thyroid immune responses.

The CDR3 numbers 15 residues from cysteine through phenylalanine. The sequence is cut down to CDR3 DNA, 45 bases in frame from base 1. V is reduced by 8 bases and J by 2 bases, leaving a spacing of 17 bases between them. The TCR beta CDR3 regions were amplified from RNA transcripts. A first-round RT-PCR of the TCR CDR3 used the HTBI primer set with the Qiagen OneStep RT-PCR kit. A second multiplex PCR round built the libraries, followed by size selection and purification. Libraries were sequenced paired-end with 100 bp reads on an Illumina HiSeq2000. On the authors' methods: Raw data were processed with SOAPnuke, discarding reads with adapters, uncalled bases, mean Phred below 15, or no exact constant-primer or identifier match. High-quality paired reads were merged using COPE v1.2.5, and each unique nucleotide sequence was defined as a clonotype. Clonotypes were aligned to IMGT TRBV, TRBD and TRBJ reference segments using MiTCR v1.1. The analysis was restricted to V-J combinations with a frequency above 0.0001, which together covered just over 99% of the repertoires. The TCS score was defined as the ratio of F50 (clonal expansion) to E x V (chaos), calculated using BLOSUM62-based TCRdist between CDR3 peptides within each V-J. Welch's t-statistics and random forest reduced around 550 V-J features to 10 to 15, which were used in a naive Bayes classifier (R e1071). The public reads were reprocessed in TCRdb via fastp at Q25 and MiXCR, keeping in-frame beta chains. Here each entry gathers all rows of one CDR3 protein and keeps the most common genes and DNA. These V and J calls originate from TCRdb's pipeline instead of the authors' own analysis. This sample gives roughly 500,000 distinct CDR3 sequences in total; 20% to 25% of them show up just once. The ten largest make up less than 65% of the sample.

Ophthalmopathy patients had moderately to severely active disease, Clinical Activity Score of at least 3, NOSPECS grade of at least 4, and duration under 3 months. Patients with uncontrolled infections, other autoimmune diseases, pregnancy or lactation were excluded. Clinical symptoms, serum thyroxine and TRAb, thyroid ultrasound, and orbital computed tomography formed the basis for the diagnoses. PBMCs were separated from about 10 ml of fresh peripheral blood using Ficoll-Paque density gradient centrifugation. Total RNA was extracted using Trizol reagent, and RNA quality was assessed on an Agilent 2100 Bioanalyzer. This clonotype was found a few times. What antigen it recognizes has not been identified. Base qualities are not provided; no much larger clone lies one nucleotide away.

The sample comprised blood. This clonotype was obtained from a woman aged 70 to 79 with Graves' ophthalmopathy. The chain employs TRBV12-3 or TRBV12-4 and TRBJ2-3; TRBD1 might be the D gene, on 6 matching bases. The CDR3 amino acid sequence is: CASSWDITATDTQYF. In nucleotide form, the sequence is TGTGCCAGCTCCTGGGACATCACGGCCACAGATACGCAGTATTTT.